What follows are 25 T cell receptor beta chains derived from one specimen sequenced in a study of blood T cell repertoires in COVID-19. Sequenced by immunoSEQ multiplex PCR; TCRdb stores in-frame clones only, minus some. The sample contains 200,000 or so clones, approximately 80% of which appear only once. The specimen was peripheral blood. These receptors came from an elderly woman with COVID-19, enrolled during active disease.

The count of this clone is one. The chain couples TRBV30 to TRBJ1-2, with TRBD1 as a possible D gene (5 bases). This CDR3 spans 17 amino acids. V was cut by 0 bases and J by 4 bases, with 21 bases left in between. CDR1 is GTSNPN and CDR2 is SVGIG in the germline V gene (reference sequence). As DNA, the CDR3 is TGTGCCTGGAGTGTAGATGACCCCGGGCTCCAGGGCTATGGCTACACCTTC. Translation: CAWSVDDPGLQGYGYTF. Variable domain in full (rest from reference TRBV30 and TRBJ1-2): SQTIHQWPATLVQPVGSPLSLECTVEGTSNPNLYWYRQAAGRGLQLLFYSVGIGQISSEVPQNLSASRPQDRQFILSSKKLLLSDSGFYLCAWSVDDPGLQGYGYTFGSGTRLTVV.

The chain carries TRBV7-2 and TRBJ2-1, with D uncertain. From germline, CDR1 is SGHTA and CDR2 FQGNSA. This CDR3 comprises 11 residues. Trimming pared 5 bases from V and 7 bases from J, leaving 6 bases between. DNA of the CDR3: TGTGCCAGCAGCCAACAAAATGAGCAGTTCTTC. Protein product: CASSQQNEQFF.

This clone was seen once. V gene TRBV4-2 combines with J gene TRBJ2-3; D might be TRBD1 (6 bases). Germline CDR1 is LGHNA and CDR2 is YNFKEQ. This CDR3 has 16 residues. Between the trimmed V and J ends, which lost 4 bases and 0 bases, there was a span of 14 bases. CDR3 bases: TGTGCCAGCAGCCCGGGACGGACAGCTAGCACAGATACGCAGTATTTT. This translates into CASSPGRTASTDTQYF.

This clone has just one count. The chain carries TRBV6-5 and TRBJ1-3, with no clear D. Germline V gene data show CDR1 as MNHEY and CDR2 as SVGAGI. Trimming pared 6 bases from V and 3 bases from J, leaving 15 bases between. The CDR3 loop spans 15 amino acids. The CDR3 loop reads CASSPGYRDGNTIYF. The CDR3 nucleotides are TGTGCCAGCAGCCCCGGATACCGGGATGGAAACACCATATATTTT.

The rearrangement joins TRBV5-1 to TRBJ2-5, with TRBD2 as a possible D gene (6 bases). Per germline, CDR1 SGHRS and CDR2 YFSETQ. This CDR3 contains 14 residues. V was shortened by 2 bases and J by 3 bases, with 11 bases between the two germline ends. The CDR3 region is CASSFRRGEETQYF. CDR3 nucleotide sequence: TGCGCCAGCAGCTTTAGGAGGGGAGAAGAGACCCAGTACTTC.

The V gene is TRBV11-3, the J gene TRBJ1-1; D unclear. Deletions cut 0 bases from V and 7 bases from J, with 6 bases between. Germline-derived CDR1 and CDR2 are SGHNT and YENEEA. This CDR3 has 12 residues. Here the CDR3 reads CASSLEEGEAFF. DNA for the CDR3: TGTGCCAGCAGCTTAGAAGAGGGTGAAGCTTTCTTT.

This clone was counted only a few times. The V gene is TRBV19, the J gene TRBJ1-5; 9 positions match TRBD1. CDR1 is LNHDA and CDR2 is SQIVND in the germline V gene (reference sequence). Trimming cost V 5 bases and J 15 bases; bases outside gene matches: 11. The CDR3 consists of 13 residues. In nucleotides, the CDR3 is TGTGCCAGTAGTGTACAGGGGGCTAAGACCAGGCATTTT. Translated: CASSVQGAKTRHF.

V usage is TRBV18 and J usage is TRBJ2-5, with D maybe TRBD2 (6 bases). This CDR3 contains 18 residues. Trimming stripped 4 bases from V and 7 bases from J, with 28 bases between. Per the germline V gene, CDR1 is KGHSH and CDR2 is LQKENI. DNA for the CDR3: TGTGCCAGCTCACAAGCCCCCCCCATGAGCGGGCGCCGGTCGACCCAGTACTTC. This gives the protein CASSQAPPMSGRRSTQYF.

V gene TRBV27 combines with J gene TRBJ1-5, with D possibly matching TRBD1 (6 bases). The germline gives CDR1 MNHEY, CDR2 SMNVEV (reference sequence). This CDR3 contains 15 residues. Trimming cost V 0 bases and J 5 bases, with 11 bases left between them. The CDR3 DNA reads as TGTGCCAGCAGTTTATCAAACAGGGCACATCAGCCCCAGCATTTT. Its protein product is CASSLSNRAHQPQHF.

V is TRBV2 and J is TRBJ2-1; 7 bases are a match to TRBD1. Germline-derived CDR1 and CDR2 are SNHLY and FYNNEI. CDR3 length: 15 residues. V was clipped by 7 bases and J by 0 bases; unmatched bases: 6. The CDR3 nucleotides are TGTGCCAGCAACTCACAGGGGAGCTCCTACAATGAGCAGTTCTTC. Encoded protein: CASNSQGSSYNEQFF.

There are a few counts of this clone. The rearrangement uses TRBV29-1 and TRBJ1-2; tentative D call: TRBD1 (6 bases). Germline CDR1 is SQVTM and CDR2 is ANQGSEA. The length of the CDR3 is 13 residues. Trimming shortened V by 6 bases and J by 2 bases, and 13 bases separated the two germline ends. This CDR3 is CSVGAVSNYGYTF. In nucleotides, the CDR3 is TGCAGCGTGGGGGCGGTTAGCAACTATGGCTACACCTTC.

This clone was counted many times. The chain combines TRBV28 with TRBJ2-1, with a weak D call TRBD2 (6 bases). The ends were cut back, 2 bases at V and 2 bases at J, with 10 bases in the middle. This CDR3 has 15 amino acids. Germline CDR1 is MDHEN and CDR2 is SYDVKM. CDR3 nucleotide sequence: TGTGCCAGCAGTTTAGGGGGGAGAGCCTACAATGAGCAGTTCTTC. This sequence encodes CASSLGGRAYNEQFF.

V is TRBV6-1 and J is TRBJ1-3; the D is unclear. Germline V CDR1 and CDR2: MNHNS, SASEGT. The CDR3 is 15 residues long. V lost 1 base, J lost 0 bases, and 7 bases lay in between. CDR3 nucleotide sequence: TGTGCCAGCAGTGAAGGAGGACTCTCTGGAAACACCATATATTTT. It codes for CASSEGGLSGNTIYF.

The chain combines TRBV23-1 with TRBJ1-5, with 7 bases matching TRBD1. TRBV23-1 has ORF status, its function being uncertain. The CDR3 loop spans 17 amino acids. J was trimmed by 2 bases and V by 4 bases; bases with no gene match: 11. The CDR3 coding sequence is TGCGCCAGCAGTCCAGTCAACAGGGGCTTGGGCAATCAGCCCCAGCATTTT. Translated, it gives CASSPVNRGLGNQPQHF.

The count of this clone is one. This chain uses TRBV5-1 with TRBJ2-7; 8 nucleotides align to TRBD2. CDR3 length: 14 residues. Germline CDR1 reads SGHRS; CDR2 reads YFSETQ. Unmatched junction bases numbered 7, after V lost 4 bases and J lost 4 bases. In nucleotides, the CDR3 is TGCGCCAGCAGCGGGACTAGTGGGGGTTACGAGCAGTACTTC. This gives the protein CASSGTSGGYEQYF.

The rearrangement joins TRBV2 to TRBJ2-7; 12 nucleotides agree with TRBD2. The CDR3 runs to 19 residues. CDR1 is SNHLY and CDR2 is FYNNEI in the germline V gene. The trim removed 5 bases at V and 7 bases at J, leaving 21 bases unmatched. The DNA of the CDR3 is TGTGCCAGCAGTACGGTGACAGGGCGGGGAACTAGCGGGAGGAGTGAGCAGTACTTC. It translates to CASSTVTGRGTSGRSEQYF. Supplemented by reference TRBV2 and TRBJ2-7, the full variable domain reads EPEVTQTPSHQVTQMGQEVILRCVPISNHLYFYWYRQILGQKVEFLVSFYNNEISEKSEIFDDQFSVERPDGSNFTLKIRSTKLEDSAMYFCASSTVTGRGTSGRSEQYFGPGTRLTVT.

This clone appeared once. The sample has other DNA sequences that encode this CDR3 too. The chain has TRBV14 and TRBJ2-1; 11 positions match TRBD2. V shed 0 bases, J shed 5 bases, and the junction held 6 bases outside the gene matches. Germline V CDR1 and CDR2: SGHDN, FVKESK. This CDR3 contains 17 residues. The DNA for the CDR3 is TGTGCCAGCAGCCAAGATCTTGGACTAGCGGGTGACAATGAGCAGTTCTTC. Its protein product is CASSQDLGLAGDNEQFF. Full variable domain (missing parts from reference TRBV14 and TRBJ2-1): EAGVTQFPSHSVIEKGQTVTLRCDPISGHDNLYWYRRVMGKEIKFLLHFVKESKQDESGMPNNRFLAERTGGTYSTLKVQPAELEDSGVYFCASSQDLGLAGDNEQFFGPGTRLTVL.

V gene TRBV12-3 or TRBV12-4 combines with J gene TRBJ2-2; D gene unclear. Trimming shortened V by 0 bases and J by 8 bases, and 7 bases separated the two germline ends. This CDR3 has 13 residues. CDR3 sequence reads: CASSLAILGELFF. The DNA of the CDR3 is TGTGCCAGCAGTTTAGCCATACTGGGGGAGCTGTTTTTT.

The chain recombines TRBV6-5 with TRBJ2-7; 12 bases map to TRBD1. V shed 4 bases, J shed 4 bases, and the junction held 8 bases outside the gene matches. The CDR3 has 16 amino acids. CDR1 and CDR2 from the germline V gene are MNHEY and SVGAGI. The CDR3 region is CASSSNPGQGAYEQYF. The CDR3 nucleotides are TGTGCCAGCAGTTCAAATCCGGGACAGGGGGCTTACGAGCAGTACTTC.

The CDR3 protein is CASRGTSGPLSYNEQFF. DNA of the CDR3: TGTGCCAGCAGGGGAACTAGCGGGCCCCTCTCCTACAATGAGCAGTTCTTC. V usage is TRBV25-1 and J usage is TRBJ2-1; 9 bases align to TRBD2. V lost 6 bases, J lost 0 bases, and 9 bases stayed unmatched. CDR3 length: 17 amino acids. CDR1 is MGHDK, CDR2 SYGVNS, per germline.

This chain links TRBV7-3 with TRBJ1-2; the D gene is possibly TRBD1 (5 bases). V lost 5 bases, J lost 6 bases, and 7 bases lay in between. This CDR3 comprises 11 residues. Germline assignment: CDR1 SGHTA and CDR2 FQGTGA. The CDR3 sequence is CASSAGDGYTF. In DNA form, the CDR3 reads TGTGCCAGCAGCGCGGGGGATGGCTACACCTTC.

This clone was observed a single time. The chain joins TRBV10-3 to TRBJ2-3; TRBD1 is a possible D gene (5 bases). This CDR3 comprises 15 residues. Germline-derived CDR1 and CDR2 are ENHRY and SYGVKD. V was pared by 6 bases and J by 2 bases, with 15 bases between. The CDR3 DNA follows: TGTGCCATCAGACTTGGGGCGCGTTCCACAGATACGCAGTATTTT. As protein: CAIRLGARSTDTQYF.

This clone was seen once. V usage is TRBV11-2 and J usage is TRBJ1-2; D possibly corresponds to TRBD1 (6 bases). The V end was cut by 0 bases, the J end by 7 bases, with 21 bases between. CDR1 SGHAT and CDR2 FQNNGV come from the germline V gene. CDR3 length equals 17 residues. The CDR3 region has the DNA TGTGCCAGCAGCTTAGAACCGCGGGGGGCGGTTATCAGTGGCTACACCTTC. This encodes CASSLEPRGAVISGYTF.

This clone appeared a few times. The rearrangement uses TRBV11-2 and TRBJ1-2; D not resolved. With 3 bases removed from V and 8 bases from J, the gap between germline ends came to 13 bases. The CDR3 has 13 amino acids. Germline V gives CDR1 SGHAT, CDR2 FQNNGV. In DNA, the CDR3 is TGTGCCAGCAGCTTCGGACTAACCGTCGGCTACACCTTC. Translating it yields CASSFGLTVGYTF.

This chain connects TRBV27 to TRBJ1-2, with D unclear. This CDR3 is 13 amino acids long. The V gene's germline CDR1 is MNHEY and CDR2 SMNVEV (reference sequence). Trimming took 5 bases from V and 0 from J, leaving 7 bases between them. This chain's CDR3 is CASSAHANYGYTF. CDR3 in DNA: TGTGCCAGCAGTGCACACGCTAACTATGGCTACACCTTC.